This TCR beta chain was sequenced for a study of blood T cell repertoires in COVID-19 (TCRdb year 2020). As for the study more broadly: The collaborator samples originated in the United States, Italy and Spain and spanned the acute and convalescent phases of COVID-19. Where available, HLA class I and class II types were obtained from metadata supplied by the sample provider rather than from assay-based typing. Subjects who had been exposed to COVID-19, were actively infected with it, or had recovered from it provided the deeply sampled blood TCRbeta repertoires that made up the dataset. The material from the prospective study consisted of cDNA or gDNA derived from T cells, B-cell-depleted T cells, or PBMCs. The samples were drawn from two sources: the first 160 participants of the ongoing ImmuneRACE study, and 1,254 subjects contributed by 6 global collaborators. A freely available public database, intended as a resource for researchers studying the immune response to SARS-CoV-2, is where the repertoires were released. A de-identified subject ID, COVID-19 status, age in years and sex were almost always included in the sample metadata. Here is what the overall study found, with its caveats: How much clinical and demographic metadata was included differed by source and by participant, and the metadata was provided uncurated.

V was cut back by 0 bases and J by 2 bases, leaving a gap of 7 bases between them. The CDR3 sequence holds 14 residues, the cysteine and phenylalanine included. This entry keeps only the CDR3 DNA: 42 bases, framed from base 1. For CDR1 and CDR2, the germline V gene lists SGHTA and FQGNSA. The immunoSEQ Assay, a bias-controlled multiplex PCR, was used to amplify TCRbeta CDR3 regions from genomic DNA. Under the source paper's analysis protocol: The number of nucleated cells in each sample was estimated from the amplification of reference gene primers within the assay. Sequence reads were collapsed and filtered to measure the absolute abundance of every unique TCRbeta CDR3 rearrangement. For each sample, productive Simpson clonality was calculated by taking the square root of Simpson's diversity index across productive rearrangements. TCRdb retrieved this table from immuneACCESS and kept in-frame rearrangements only. Not all clones are present; in checked studies, unresolved V genes account for under half, and no reason is known for the remainder. V, J and clone size are taken as reported in that table, and D and trimming were inferred from the DNA itself. The sample includes under 85,000 clones, with around 82% observed a single time. Of the sample, roughly a fifth is held by the ten largest clones.

In regard to this clone: Its cognate antigen has yet to be identified. The record has no base qualities; no much larger clone is one base away.

The collaborating institutions used their own protocols to collect whole blood in K2EDTA tubes. For TCRbeta analysis, collaborators shipped samples in one of three forms: frozen whole blood, isolated PBMCs, or DNA extracted from either of those sample types. This sequence was found in a human donor in a cohort sampled during active COVID-19. Material for sequencing was peripheral blood. The V and J segments used are TRBV7-2 and TRBJ2-5; the D segment could be TRBD2, given 6 matching bases. The CDR3 has the sequence CASSLAGGQETQYF. The nucleotide sequence is TGTGCCAGCAGCTTAGCGGGGGGACAAGAGACCCAGTACTTC.